The clone carrying this TCR beta chain was seen only a few times. The sample originates from a study of blood T cell repertoires in COVID-19. Study-level information: There were acute and convalescent COVID-19 samples, and they came from the United States, Italy and Spain. Sources were T cells, B-cell-depleted T cells, or PBMCs; the material itself was cDNA or gDNA.

Trimming shortened V by 8 bases and J by 6 bases, and 14 bases separated the two germline ends. This CDR3 is 12 amino acids long. CDR1 is ENHRY, CDR2 SYGVKD, per germline. TCRdb's copy holds only in-frame clones and misses some; the assay was immunoSEQ multiplex PCR. The sample lists about 240,000 clones, around four fifths occurring once. The receptor comes from a woman between 65 and 79 years old with acute or convalescent COVID-19. The chain is built from TRBV10-3 and TRBJ2-7; D possibly corresponds to TRBD1 (5 bases). Material for sequencing was peripheral blood. The CDR3 DNA reads as TGTGCCATCGAAGGGTCAGGGTCCGAGCAGTACTTC. Protein product: CAIEGSGSEQYF.